This note documents a single T cell receptor (beta chain) sequence. Its cognate antigen has yet to be identified. The sample holds no much larger clone one base away, and base qualities are not on file. The sample is drawn from a study of blood T cell repertoires in COVID-19 (TCRdb year 2020). About the investigation overall: The collaborator samples originated in the United States, Italy and Spain and spanned the acute and convalescent phases of COVID-19. The material from the prospective study consisted of cDNA or gDNA derived from T cells, B-cell-depleted T cells, or PBMCs. Deeply sampled blood TCRbeta repertoires from subjects exposed to, actively infected with, or recovered from COVID-19 were included in the dataset. The repertoires were released in a freely available public database meant as a resource for research on the immune response to SARS-CoV-2. Samples came from the ongoing ImmuneRACE study (first 160 participants) plus 1,254 subjects from 6 global collaborators. Nearly every sample came with metadata listing a de-identified subject ID, COVID-19 status, age in years and sex. Where available, HLA class I and class II types were obtained from metadata supplied by the sample provider rather than from assay-based typing. The investigation overall reported the following: The quantity of clinical and demographic metadata differed by source and by participant and was supplied without curation.

At the junction V is shortened by 7 bases and J by 6 bases, with 13 bases in between. The CDR3 starts with the cysteine, ends with the phenylalanine, and has 13 residues. CDR3 DNA is the only sequence kept; it has 39 bases, read in frame from the first base. According to the germline V gene, CDR1 reads MNHEY and CDR2 reads SVGAGI. TCRbeta CDR3 regions were amplified from genomic DNA using the immunoSEQ Assay, a bias-controlled multiplex PCR. The study's processing was this. Nucleated cell counts per sample were estimated from amplification of reference gene primers within the assay. To quantify the absolute abundance of each unique TCRbeta CDR3 rearrangement, sequence reads were collapsed and filtered. For each sample, productive Simpson clonality was calculated by taking the square root of Simpson's diversity index across productive rearrangements. This is the immuneACCESS table as TCRdb keeps it, with only in-frame sequences that have V and J called. A part of the clones is gone; compared with another copy, unresolved V genes explain less than half, and the rest is unexplained. V and J calls plus clone size are reproduced from that table; the DNA served to infer D and trimming. The sample table holds some 100,000 clones, of which roughly 88% were seen once. Clones ranked in the top ten supply roughly 6% of the sample.

Each collaborating institution followed its own protocols to collect whole blood in K2EDTA tubes. For TCRbeta analysis, collaborators shipped samples in one of three forms: frozen whole blood, isolated PBMCs, or DNA extracted from either of those sample types. The specimen was peripheral blood. Here the chain combines TRBV6-5 and TRBJ2-1; the D gene is perhaps TRBD2, on 5 matching bases. This receptor was identified in a woman in her sixties with acute or convalescent COVID-19. Here the CDR3 is given as CASKDSAFNEQFF. The nucleotides are TGTGCCAGCAAGGACTCGGCTTTCAATGAGCAGTTCTTC.